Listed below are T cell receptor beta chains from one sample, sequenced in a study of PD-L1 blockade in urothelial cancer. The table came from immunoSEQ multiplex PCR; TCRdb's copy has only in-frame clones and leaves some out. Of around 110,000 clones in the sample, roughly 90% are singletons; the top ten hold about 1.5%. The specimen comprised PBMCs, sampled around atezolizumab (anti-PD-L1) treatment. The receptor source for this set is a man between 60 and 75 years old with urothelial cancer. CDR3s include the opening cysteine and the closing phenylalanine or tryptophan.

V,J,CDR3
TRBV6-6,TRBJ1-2,CASSPGGGGYTF
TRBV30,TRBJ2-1,CAWSPITSGRNNEQFF
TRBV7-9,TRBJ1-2,CASSLLTF
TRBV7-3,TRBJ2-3,CASSLYGGTSTQYF
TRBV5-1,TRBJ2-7,CASSLVSSGSIF
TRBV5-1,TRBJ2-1,CASTTSGRRAYNEQFF
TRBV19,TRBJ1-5,CASSGQGGHSNQPQHF
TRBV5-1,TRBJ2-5,CASNQGPAGGQETQYF
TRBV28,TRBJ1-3,CASSSPPGRGRGNTIYF
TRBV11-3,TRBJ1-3,CASSLAMEGLVAGNTIYF
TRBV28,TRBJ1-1,CASSLAAEGGNTEAFF
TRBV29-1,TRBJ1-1,CSVEEYPNTEAFF
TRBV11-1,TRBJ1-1,CASSFRGSTEAFF
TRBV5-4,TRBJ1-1,CASSLPPGQTMNTEAFF
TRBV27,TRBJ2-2,CASSPGGSGSSTAGELFF
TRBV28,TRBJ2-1,CASTLAGNNEQFF
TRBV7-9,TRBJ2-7,CASSLGDREQYF
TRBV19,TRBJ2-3,CASDQGTDTQYF